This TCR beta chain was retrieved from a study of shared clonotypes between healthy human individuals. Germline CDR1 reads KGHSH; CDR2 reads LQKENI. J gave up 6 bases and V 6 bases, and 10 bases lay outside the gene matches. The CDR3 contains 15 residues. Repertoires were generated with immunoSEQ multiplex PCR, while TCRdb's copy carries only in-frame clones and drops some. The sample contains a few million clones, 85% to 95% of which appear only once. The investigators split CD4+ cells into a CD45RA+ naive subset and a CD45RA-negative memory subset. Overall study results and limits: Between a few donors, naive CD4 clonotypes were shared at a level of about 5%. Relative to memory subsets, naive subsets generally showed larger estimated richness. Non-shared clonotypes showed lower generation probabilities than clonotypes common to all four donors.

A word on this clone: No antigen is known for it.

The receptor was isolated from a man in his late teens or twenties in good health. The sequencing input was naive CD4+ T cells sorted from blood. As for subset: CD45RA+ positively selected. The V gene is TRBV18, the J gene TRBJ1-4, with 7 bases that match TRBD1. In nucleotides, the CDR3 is TGTGCCAGCTCTCCTAGGGGGCTTGTCGATGAAAAACTGTTTTTT. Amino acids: CASSPRGLVDEKLFF.